This passage covers 32 T cell receptor beta chains from one sample sequenced in a study of blood T cell repertoires in COVID-19. Profiled with immunoSEQ multiplex PCR; TCRdb holds only in-frame clones, not every one. In the table there are some 130,000 clones, roughly two thirds of which are singletons. Sequenced material: peripheral blood. Receptors were obtained from a woman in her seventies with acute or convalescent COVID-19.

This clone was recorded a few times. The chain uses TRBV6-6 and TRBJ1-1; 7 nucleotides match TRBD1. Unmatched junction bases numbered 10, after V lost 6 bases and J lost 3 bases. The length of the CDR3 is 15 residues. Germline V gene lookup returns CDR1 MNHNY and CDR2 SVGAGI (reference sequence). In DNA form, the CDR3 reads TGTGCCAGCAGCGATATGACAGGGACCGACACTGAAGCTTTCTTT. Its translation is CASSDMTGTDTEAFF.

The chain uses TRBV7-9 and TRBJ2-7; 7 bases map to TRBD2. V lost 3 bases, J lost 0 bases, and 2 bases stayed unmatched. CDR1 and CDR2 (germline): SEHNR, FQNEAQ (reference sequence). The length of the CDR3 is 14 residues. CDR3 DNA: TGTGCCAGCAGCTTGGGGGGGATCTCCTACGAGCAGTACTTC. Encoded protein: CASSLGGISYEQYF.

Only a few counts were recorded for this clone. The V gene is TRBV5-1, the J gene TRBJ1-2, with 10 bases fitting TRBD1. This CDR3 has 16 amino acids. CDR1 is SGHRS and CDR2 is YFSETQ in the germline V gene. V shed 4 bases and J 4 bases; nucleotides not matched to a gene: 10. The DNA for the CDR3 is TGCGCCAGCAGCCCTGGACAGGGGGTAATTAGCTATGGCTACACCTTC. Protein product: CASSPGQGVISYGYTF.

This chain joins TRBV11-1 and TRBJ1-3; D is unresolved. Trimming removed 5 bases at V and 4 bases at J, with 12 bases between. The V gene's germline CDR1 is SGHAT and CDR2 FQDESV (reference sequence). The CDR3 has 14 amino acids. CDR3 in DNA: TGTGCCAGCAGCCGAGGGTCAGCCGGAAACACCATATATTTT. Translated: CASSRGSAGNTIYF.

The chain links TRBV19 to TRBJ2-7, with 11 bases matching TRBD1. Losses at the gene ends were 2 bases for V and 8 bases for J; bases not matched to a gene: 8. The CDR3 consists of 15 residues. The germline V gene has CDR1 LNHDA and CDR2 SQIVND (reference sequence). In DNA, the CDR3 is TGTGCCAGTAGTATACCGGGGACAGGGGGGAAAAAGCAGTACTTC. Its protein is CASSIPGTGGKKQYF.

The sample holds a few counts of this clone. The chain is built from TRBV15 and TRBJ2-1, with TRBD2 as a possible D gene (6 bases). The V and J ends lost 2 bases and 5 bases respectively, with 13 bases between them. CDR3 length: 15 amino acids. Germline CDR1 is LNHNV and CDR2 is YYDKDF (reference sequence). The CDR3 region has the DNA TGTGCCACCAGCAGATTCCGGGAGACTAACAATGAGCAGTTCTTC. Amino acid sequence: CATSRFRETNNEQFF. The variable domain in full, completed from reference TRBV15 and TRBJ2-1, reads DAMVIQNPRYQVTQFGKPVTLSCSQTLNHNVMYWYQQKSSQAPKLLFHYYDKDFNNEADTPDNFQSRRPNTSFCFLDIRSPGLGDTAMYLCATSRFRETNNEQFFGPGTRLTVL.

The chain recombines TRBV28 with TRBJ2-2; 12 bases line up with TRBD2. V trimming: 5 bases; J trimming: 2 bases; junction bases outside the gene matches: 0. CDR3 length: 15 amino acids. Germline assignment: CDR1 MDHEN and CDR2 SYDVKM. The CDR3 protein is CASSGLAGNTGELFF. The CDR3 DNA is TGTGCCAGCAGTGGACTAGCGGGAAACACCGGGGAGCTGTTTTTT.

A single count supports this clone. The genes are TRBV12-3 or TRBV12-4 and TRBJ1-3; D not certain. Trimming took off 7 bases at V and 2 bases at J, with 6 bases between the two ends. The CDR3 extends over 12 amino acids. Here the CDR3 DNA reads TGTGCCAGCACTAGGCCTGGAAACACCATATATTTT. Translating it yields CASTRPGNTIYF.

The V and J genes are TRBV6-6 and TRBJ1-1; 9 nucleotides agree with TRBD1. Germline CDR1 and CDR2: MNHNY and SVGAGI (reference sequence). The CDR3 is made up of 16 amino acids. Trimming cost V 6 bases and J 1 base; bases outside gene matches: 9. CDR3: CASRPTGQGGNTEAFF. CDR3 bases: TGTGCCAGCAGACCTACGGGACAGGGAGGGAACACTGAAGCTTTCTTT.

The chain carries TRBV5-1 and TRBJ2-5; D gene unclear. Germline V gene lookup returns CDR1 SGHRS and CDR2 YFSETQ. The CDR3 spans 14 residues. Trimming stripped 0 bases from V and 1 base from J, with 7 bases between. The CDR3 region is CASSLGSLQETQYF. The CDR3 coding sequence is TGCGCCAGCAGCTTGGGTAGCCTCCAAGAGACCCAGTACTTC. The full variable domain, its missing parts supplied by reference TRBV5-1 and TRBJ2-5, is KAGVTQTPRYLIKTRGQQVTLSCSPISGHRSVSWYQQTPGQGLQFLFEYFSETQRNKGNFPGRFSGRQFSNSRSEMNVSTLELGDSALYLCASSLGSLQETQYFGPGTRLLVL.

This chain links TRBV5-5 with TRBJ2-7; TRBD2 matches at 7 bases. Per germline, CDR1 SGHKS and CDR2 YYEKEE (reference sequence). The CDR3 runs to 15 residues. The ends lost 4 bases at V and 3 bases at J; junction bases unmatched: 10. DNA for the CDR3: TGTGCCAGCAGCCCTGGTGCGGGAGTTGGCTACGAGCAGTACTTC. Translated, it gives CASSPGAGVGYEQYF.

The V and J genes are TRBV11-2 and TRBJ2-3, with TRBD1 matching 8 bases. Germline V gives CDR1 SGHAT, CDR2 FQNNGV. The junction had 10 bases not matched to a gene; V was cut back by 3 bases and J by 8 bases. The CDR3 loop spans 15 amino acids. In DNA form, the CDR3 reads TGTGCCAGCAGCTTCCCAAACAGGGGGAAGGGTACGCAGTATTTT. Its protein product is CASSFPNRGKGTQYF.

The chain combines TRBV19 with TRBJ2-6; TRBD2 is a possible D gene (6 bases). V was pared by 3 bases and J by 3 bases, with 9 bases between. This CDR3 is built from 15 residues. Germline V lookup: CDR1 LNHDA, CDR2 SQIVND (reference sequence). The CDR3 nucleotides are TGTGCCAGTAGTATGGGGGGAGGTGGGGCCAACGTCCTGACTTTC. Residues: CASSMGGGGANVLTF. Full variable domain (missing parts from reference TRBV19 and TRBJ2-6): DGGITQSPKYLFRKEGQNVTLSCEQNLNHDAMYWYRQDPGQGLRLIYYSQIVNDFQKGDIAEGYSVSREKKESFPLTVTSAQKNPTAFYLCASSMGGGGANVLTFGAGSRLTVL.

V is TRBV19 and J is TRBJ2-4, with 7 bases aligning to TRBD2. With 3 bases clipped from V and 5 bases from J, the junction kept 7 bases outside the gene matches. The CDR3 runs 15 residues. Per the germline V gene, CDR1 is LNHDA and CDR2 is SQIVND (reference sequence). CDR3 sequence (DNA): TGTGCCAGTAGTATCCCCGCAGGGAGGGAAAACATTCAGTACTTC. Its protein is CASSIPAGRENIQYF.

CDR3 loop: CASSPGQGIGAFF. Written as DNA, the CDR3 is TGCGCCAGCAGCCCTGGACAGGGCATAGGAGCTTTCTTT. The chain combines TRBV5-1 with TRBJ1-1; 8 nucleotides agree with TRBD1. Losses at the gene ends were 4 bases for V and 10 bases for J; bases not matched to a gene: 9. Germline V gene sequence: CDR1 SGHRS, CDR2 YFSETQ. There are 13 residues in the CDR3. Complete variable domain (other parts from reference TRBV5-1 and TRBJ1-1): KAGVTQTPRYLIKTRGQQVTLSCSPISGHRSVSWYQQTPGQGLQFLFEYFSETQRNKGNFPGRFSGRQFSNSRSEMNVSTLELGDSALYLCASSPGQGIGAFFGQGTRLTVV.

This clone was picked up a small number of times. The chain combines TRBV3-1 (or the pseudogene TRBV3-2) with TRBJ2-1; possible D gene TRBD2, 5 bases. The CDR3 loop spans 16 amino acids. Germline-derived CDR1 and CDR2 are LGHDT and YNNKEL (reference sequence). Trimming stripped 0 bases from V and 0 bases from J, with 9 bases between. The CDR3 loop reads CASSQDTSLSYNEQFF. CDR3 DNA: TGTGCCAGCAGCCAAGATACTAGTCTCTCCTACAATGAGCAGTTCTTC.

This clone has just one count. The V and J genes are TRBV10-2 and TRBJ2-1; 13 positions agree with TRBD2. Trimming took 7 bases from V and 6 from J; bases not matched to a gene: 12. Germline CDR1 reads WSHSY; CDR2 reads SAAADI. There are 17 residues in the CDR3. The CDR3 spells CASIPNSLAGGFNEQFF. Here the CDR3 DNA reads TGCGCCAGCATTCCAAACTCACTAGCGGGGGGGTTCAATGAGCAGTTCTTC.

The V call is TRBV7-2, the J call TRBJ2-1; TRBD1 is a possible D gene (6 bases). This CDR3 spans 16 amino acids. Looked up from germline, CDR1 is SGHTA and CDR2 is FQGNSA. The V end was cut by 3 bases, the J end by 0 bases, with 12 bases between. CDR3 DNA: TGTGCCAGCAGCTTGGGGGCCGCAAGCTCCTACAATGAGCAGTTCTTC. The encoded protein is CASSLGAASSYNEQFF.

CDR3 DNA sequence: TGTGCCAGCGGGGGGAATGGAAACACCATATATTTT. Translated: CASGGNGNTIYF. This rearrangement joins TRBV28 to TRBJ1-3; D possibly corresponds to TRBD1 (5 bases). Deletions cut 8 bases from V and 3 bases from J, with 8 bases between. In germline, CDR1 is MDHEN, CDR2 SYDVKM. This CDR3 comprises 12 residues.

The chain is built from TRBV9 and TRBJ2-2, with 10 bases that match TRBD2. Unmatched junction bases numbered 4, after V lost 2 bases and J lost 0 bases. Per germline, CDR1 SGDLS and CDR2 YYNGEE. The CDR3 is 17 amino acids. The CDR3 protein is CASSVLAGVANTGELFF. The CDR3 DNA sequence: TGTGCCAGCAGCGTGCTAGCGGGGGTCGCGAACACCGGGGAGCTGTTTTTT.

The chain recombines TRBV11-2 with TRBJ2-5, with D unresolved. Germline CDR1 reads SGHAT; CDR2 reads FQNNGV. Between the trimmed V and J ends, which lost 0 bases and 3 bases, there was a span of 11 bases. CDR3 length: 15 residues. CDR3 in amino acids: CASSLDPTREETQYF. CDR3 DNA: TGTGCCAGCAGCTTAGACCCCACACGTGAAGAGACCCAGTACTTC.

Written as DNA, the CDR3 is TGTGCCAGCAGCTTAGGGGACACCAGTGCGCCCCAGCATTTT. This gives the protein CASSLGDTSAPQHF. The chain uses TRBV7-2 and TRBJ1-5; perhaps TRBD1 as D (6 bases). Between the trimmed V and J ends, which lost 1 base and 9 bases, there was a span of 13 bases. This CDR3 region has 14 residues. Germline V gives CDR1 SGHTA, CDR2 FQGNSA.

CDR3 sequence: CASRQGGYNEQFF. The CDR3 nucleotides are TGTGCCAGCCGACAGGGTGGCTACAATGAGCAGTTCTTC. The chain carries TRBV19 and TRBJ2-1; TRBD1 aligns across 7 bases. The V and J ends lost 9 bases and 3 bases, in that order; junction bases with no gene match: 5. CDR3 length equals 13 residues. Germline CDR1 and CDR2: LNHDA and SQIVND (reference sequence).

The chain links TRBV5-1 to TRBJ2-5; D perhaps matches TRBD1 (8 bases). V dropped 4 bases and J dropped 2 bases, with 18 bases sitting between them. Germline assignment: CDR1 SGHRS and CDR2 YFSETQ. This CDR3 spans 16 amino acids. CDR3 in amino acids: CASSRQGAGVQETQYF. The CDR3 DNA is TGCGCCAGCAGCCGCCAGGGGGCGGGGGTACAAGAGACCCAGTACTTC.

V usage is TRBV13 and J usage is TRBJ2-1, with 10 bases identical to TRBD2. V lost 0 bases and J lost 5; bases outside the gene matches: 7. This CDR3 is 17 amino acids long. Germline V gene sequence: CDR1 PRHDT, CDR2 FYEKMQ (reference sequence). The CDR3 reads CASSLGGRGTSDNEQFF. CDR3 DNA: TGTGCCAGCAGCTTAGGGGGGCGCGGGACTAGCGACAATGAGCAGTTCTTC.

This clone was counted a few times. The rearrangement links TRBV11-2 to TRBJ1-3; 8 bases line up with TRBD1. CDR3 length: 15 amino acids. J gave up 4 bases and V 5 bases, and 7 bases lay outside the gene matches. Germline V gene data show CDR1 as SGHAT and CDR2 as FQNNGV. CDR3 bases: TGTGCCAGCAGCGACCGACAGGGGTTGGGAAACACCATATATTTT. Amino acid sequence: CASSDRQGLGNTIYF.

The chain has TRBV7-9 and TRBJ2-1, with D possibly being TRBD2 (5 bases). The V end was cut by 0 bases, the J end by 0 bases, with 9 bases between. Germline values: CDR1 SEHNR, CDR2 FQNEAQ (reference sequence). This CDR3 contains 16 residues. The CDR3 loop reads CASSLAGIPSYNEQFF. CDR3 bases: TGTGCCAGCAGCTTAGCCGGGATACCCTCCTACAATGAGCAGTTCTTC.

V is TRBV3-1 (or the pseudogene TRBV3-2) and J is TRBJ1-1; D is unclear. Germline-derived CDR1 and CDR2 are LGHDT and YNNKEL (reference sequence). The CDR3 extends over 14 amino acids. V was pared by 0 bases and J by 7 bases, with 12 bases between. The CDR3 here is CASSQDGGSSEAFF. Here the CDR3 DNA reads TGTGCCAGCAGCCAAGACGGTGGGAGCAGTGAAGCTTTCTTT.

In this sample, this clone turned up a few times. This chain uses TRBV10-1 with TRBJ2-3; D may be TRBD2 (6 bases). Between the trimmed V and J ends, which lost 3 bases and 5 bases, there was a span of 15 bases. Per the germline V gene, CDR1 is WNHNN and CDR2 is SYGVQD (reference sequence). CDR3 length equals 15 residues. The CDR3 sequence: CASSEQFGSGDTQYF. In nucleotides, the CDR3 is TGCGCCAGCAGTGAACAATTCGGGAGTGGAGATACGCAGTATTTT.

This chain connects TRBV6-5 to TRBJ1-4; 7 bases align to TRBD1. Germline V gene data show CDR1 as MNHEY and CDR2 as SVGAGI. The CDR3 is 15 amino acids. V lost 5 bases and J lost 3; bases outside the gene matches: 6. In DNA, the CDR3 is TGTGCCAGCAGTCTCGGACAGGTTCCTAATGAAAAACTGTTTTTT. This sequence encodes CASSLGQVPNEKLFF.

The sample holds a few counts of this clone. The gene calls are TRBV19 and TRBJ2-3; TRBD2 agrees at 8 bases. Losses at the gene ends were 3 bases for V and 1 base for J; bases not matched to a gene: 6. The CDR3 has 16 residues. CDR1 and CDR2 from the germline V gene are LNHDA and SQIVND (reference sequence). The DNA of the CDR3 is TGTGCCAGTAGTATCTGGGCTAGCGGGCGCACAGATACGCAGTATTTT. Amino acids: CASSIWASGRTDTQYF.

The chain carries TRBV5-6 and TRBJ1-2, with D maybe TRBD1 (6 bases). There are 14 residues in the CDR3. The V and J ends lost 2 bases and 5 bases respectively, with 13 bases between them. Germline V gives CDR1 SGHDT, CDR2 YYEEEE. CDR3 in amino acids: CASSLQQGVYGYTF. The DNA for the CDR3 is TGTGCCAGCAGCTTACAACAGGGAGTTTATGGCTACACCTTC.